The rows below give T cell receptor beta chains drawn from one sample of a study of shared clonotypes between healthy human individuals. Measured with immunoSEQ multiplex PCR; TCRdb has only the in-frame clones, and not every one. The table lists about 1.5 million clones, more than 95% of them singletons. Material: naive CD4+ T cells sorted from blood. Receptors originate from a man aged 30 to 39 in good health. The CDR3 runs from the conserved cysteine through the conserved F or W. A D gene is named only where the DNA matches it firmly. A row's size may be missing; if present it is once, few, many or a size class.

size,V,D,J,CDR3,DNA
-,TRBV27,TRBD1,TRBJ2-1,CASSAHPTGGGLKFGVNEQFF,TGTGCCAGCAGTGCACATCCCACAGGGGGCGGATTAAAGTTCGGTGTAAATGAGCAGTTCTTC
-,TRBV29-1,-,TRBJ2-6,CSVAHTGTRGANVLTF,TGCAGCGTTGCCCATACAGGGACCCGTGGGGCCAACGTCCTGACTTTC
-,TRBV29-1,-,TRBJ1-2,CSVVGRTSPLAYGYTF,TGCAGCGTTGTGGGCAGGACCTCGCCCTTGGCCTATGGCTACACCTTC
-,TRBV9,TRBD2,TRBJ2-2,CASNFRAGAAGELFF,TGTGCCAGCAACTTCCGAGCGGGAGCGGCGGGGGAGCTGTTTTTT
-,TRBV29-1,-,TRBJ2-7,CSVARADYEQYF,TGCAGCGTTGCCAGGGCGGACTACGAGCAGTACTTC
-,TRBV19,TRBD2,TRBJ2-1,CASTSGSSSGEQFF,TGTGCCTCGACTAGCGGGAGCTCCAGTGGTGAGCAGTTCTTC
-,TRBV6-6,-,TRBJ2-1,CASSGAYNEQFF,TGTGCCAGCAGCGGTGCCTACAATGAGCAGTTCTTC
once,TRBV5-4,-,TRBJ2-2,CASSLGGTLPGELFF,TGTGCCAGCAGCTTGGGGGGGACCTTACCAGGGGAGCTGTTTTTT
-,TRBV13,TRBD1,TRBJ2-7,CASSLGLNRGTYEQYF,TGTGCCAGCAGCTTAGGCCTGAACAGGGGCACCTACGAGCAGTACTTC
-,TRBV6-6,-,TRBJ1-1,CASSYGTQRSGNEAFF,TGTGCCAGCAGTTACGGGACGCAGCGGTCAGGCAATGAAGCTTTCTTT
-,TRBV5-1,TRBD1,TRBJ2-4,CASSLATGAVGNIQYF,TGCGCCAGCAGCTTGGCCACAGGGGCCGTGGGAAACATTCAGTACTTC
-,TRBV5-1,TRBD2,TRBJ2-1,CASSLGLASYNEQFF,TGCGCCAGCAGCTTGGGACTAGCGTCCTACAATGAGCAGTTCTTC
-,TRBV6-5,TRBD1,TRBJ2-2,CASRRTGGAGELFF,TGTGCCAGCAGACGGACAGGGGGGGCCGGGGAGCTGTTTTTT
-,TRBV6-6,TRBD1,TRBJ2-7,CASSLGQSYEQYF,TGTGCCAGCAGTTTGGGACAGTCCTACGAGCAGTACTTC
-,TRBV7-8,-,TRBJ2-7,CASSLDSGGYEQYF,TGTGCCAGCAGCTTAGATAGTGGGGGGTACGAGCAGTACTTC
-,TRBV9,-,TRBJ2-2,CASSPTGNTGELFF,TGTGCCAGCAGCCCAACAGGGAACACCGGGGAGCTGTTTTTT
-,TRBV5-1,-,TRBJ2-2,CASRYIRDAGELFF,TGCGCCAGCAGATATATCCGGGACGCCGGGGAGCTGTTTTTT
-,TRBV6-5,TRBD1,TRBJ2-7,CASRAGTASEQYF,TGTGCCAGCAGAGCCGGGACAGCCTCCGAGCAGTACTTC
-,TRBV30,-,TRBJ1-1,CAWTLVGGVTEAFF,TGTGCCTGGACCCTGGTAGGAGGGGTCACTGAAGCTTTCTTT
-,TRBV28,TRBD2,TRBJ2-1,CASSPAGGPYNEQFF,TGTGCCAGCAGTCCAGCGGGAGGTCCCTACAATGAGCAGTTCTTC
-,TRBV19,TRBD2,TRBJ2-7,CASSLLLATSYEQYF,TGTGCCAGTAGCCTCCTACTAGCGACCTCCTACGAGCAGTACTTC
once,TRBV19,TRBD1,TRBJ2-7,CASSILQGPRYEQYF,TGTGCCAGTAGTATACTACAGGGGCCACGCTACGAGCAGTACTTC
once,TRBV5-4,TRBD2,TRBJ2-5,CASSLAAREGRETQYF,TGTGCCAGCAGCTTGGCTGCCCGGGAGGGTAGGGAGACCCAGTACTTC
-,TRBV15,-,TRBJ2-1,CATSRDRHNNEQFF,TGTGCCACCAGCAGAGATCGGCACAACAATGAGCAGTTCTTC
-,TRBV10-1,-,TRBJ2-1,CASSEHGGHYNEQFF,TGCGCCAGCAGTGAGCATGGAGGGCATTACAATGAGCAGTTCTTC